A selection of T cell receptor beta chains follows, all from one sample in a study of T cells in Graves' hyperthyroidism and ophthalmopathy. TCRdb redid the calling of the multiplex PCR reads with MiXCR, one entry per CDR3 protein. Here the sample spans about 350,000 distinct CDR3 sequences, about a fifth being singletons. Material: blood. The origin of the receptors is a woman between 18 and 29 years old with Graves' hyperthyroidism. The conserved cysteine and the conserved F or W are not part of the CDR3 here. A D gene is named only where the DNA matches it firmly.

CDR3aa | d_gene | v_gene
ASGIQGVYNSPLH | TRBD1 | TRBV27
ATSRTEMNTGELF | NA | TRBV24-1
ASLRGLPNYGYT | NA | TRBV6-1
ASKESGPNEKLF | NA | TRBV2
ASSYSIADSRHTIY | NA | TRBV6-5
ASSLGPTATQY | NA | TRBV5-1
ASSLSYSGNTIY | NA | TRBV6-5
ASRQRGDGELF | TRBD2 | TRBV12-3/TRBV12-4
ASSPSRRDYGYT | NA | TRBV6-5
SVEGTVDSTQY | TRBD1 | TRBV29-1
ASRPRQGLTTEAF | TRBD1 | TRBV2
ASSVLRNTIY | NA | TRBV6-1
ASSAVLFSPGELF | NA | TRBV7-2
ASSITGAGELF | NA | TRBV19
ASSHKREIAKNIKY | TRBD2 | TRBV5-4
ASSPMRGLSYEQY | NA | TRBV18
ASSRLALGITDTQY | NA | TRBV5-1
ASSLGQYPWGYT | NA | TRBV6-5
ASSDRGDTEAF | NA | TRBV6-1
ATGVGNTEAF | NA | TRBV6-1
ATSDPTGGNEAF | TRBD1 | TRBV24-1
ASSQERTTVGELF | NA | TRBV4-2
ASSFARNQETQY | NA | TRBV11-3
ASSYDRANGYT | TRBD1 | TRBV6-5
ASGADSGNTIY | NA | TRBV2
ASSLAHRADSNQPQH | NA | TRBV7-3
ASSLRLTTYEQY | NA | TRBV7-2
ASSLVPTGTYEQY | NA | TRBV5-1
ASRGGGGEDTQY | NA | TRBV6-1
ASRHRAGRTEAF | NA | TRBV2
ASNLGTSGAETQY | TRBD2 | TRBV6-1